The source of this T cell receptor beta chain is a study of immune characterization of retroperitoneal liposarcoma. Trimming took 2 bases from V and 3 from J, leaving 7 bases between them. Germline V gene sequence: CDR1 MNHNY, CDR2 SVGAGI (reference sequence). CDR3 size: 13 residues. MiXCR, applied by TCRdb to the PCR reads, yields one record per CDR3 protein. The sample gives under 20,000 distinct CDR3 sequences, approximately 37% of which show up once; around 7.4% is in the top ten. This clonotype has a handful of counts. Source material: blood. This receptor was obtained from a male donor with retroperitoneal liposarcoma. The chain recombines TRBV6-6 with TRBJ1-1; D not certain. The CDR3 protein is CASSYQSDTEAFF. CDR3 in DNA: TGTGCCAGCAGTTACCAGTCGGACACTGAAGCTTTCTTT.